The present TCR beta chain was sequenced within a study of Ad26.COV2.S vaccination and SARS-CoV-2 variants. Study information: Ad26.COV2.S shots went into the muscle once or twice, 56 days apart.

Libraries were prepared by immunoSEQ multiplex PCR; TCRdb keeps only in-frame clonotypes and omits some of them. Among 350,000 to 450,000 clones listed, 87% were seen once. Notes on the study in general: Recipients of either vaccine or placebo displayed similar breadth of non-spike TCRs. Total T cell responses were possibly underestimated by TCR breadth and depth analyses. Higher spike-specific TCR breadth was found in vaccine recipients than in placebo recipients.

As for this clone: Its antigen remains unidentified.

The treatment was: about 20 received Ad26.COV2.S at low or high dose, single or two shots; a few received placebo; per-sample allocation not given. Specimens were obtained on day 63 following the first vaccine or placebo injection. The CDR3 consists of 14 residues. CDR1 is SGHTA and CDR2 is FQGNSA in the germline V gene. Between the trimmed V and J ends, which lost 2 bases and 4 bases, there was a span of 10 bases. The rearrangement joins TRBV7-2 to TRBJ2-3, with D uncertain. The input for sequencing was peripheral blood, taken in a trial of Ad26.COV2.S vaccine versus placebo. The source of this sequence is a person between 18 and 59 years old who received the Ad26.COV2.S COVID-19 vaccine or a placebo. The CDR3 nucleotides are TGTGCCAGCAGCTTACTGGTTATTTCAGATACGCAGTATTTT. Amino acid sequence: CASSLLVISDTQYF. Drawing the rest from reference TRBV7-2 and TRBJ2-3, the complete variable domain is GAGVSQSPSNKVTEKGKDVELRCDPISGHTALYWYRQSLGQGLEFLIYFQGNSAPDKSGLPSDRFSAERTGGSVSTLTIQRTQQEDSAVYLCASSLLVISDTQYFGPGTRLTVL.